This T cell receptor (beta chain) was profiled in a study of cytomegalovirus exposure and HLA in healthy donors. The study drew the donors from its roughly 120-subject validation cohort, separate from the approximately 700-subject first cohort. Data came from immunoSEQ multiplex PCR; TCRdb stores just in-frame clones and leaves some out. The sample contains over 150,000 clones, roughly 89% of which appear only once. The length of the CDR3 is 15 residues. Germline CDR1 reads SGHRS; CDR2 reads YFSETQ. Losses at the gene ends were 3 bases for V and 1 base for J; bases not matched to a gene: 3. V is TRBV5-1 and J is TRBJ2-5; 10 bases align to TRBD1. This TCR derives from a man aged 18 to 29 in good health and CMV-seropositive. Material for sequencing was PBMCs. CDR3 bases: TGCGCCAGCAGCTCCCGACAGGGGGCCCAAGAGACCCAGTACTTC. The encoded protein is CASSSRQGAQETQYF.